This T cell receptor (beta chain) was sequenced in a study of identical twins. Findings of the study overall: Out-of-frame sharing of TCR alpha in monozygotic twins was underestimated by models. Not following the same donors, the study drew its conclusions from cross-sectional statistical analysis. Out-of-frame alpha sequences shared by twins were enriched for low generation probability.

TCRdb passed the 5' RACE reads through MiXCR, listing each CDR3 protein once. The sample yields some 1,600,000 distinct CDR3 sequences, more than 30% seen once. All donors comprised healthy Caucasians. About this clonotype itself: As yet, its antigen is unknown.

This TCR derives from a newborn girl in good health. The sample comprised cord blood.

As DNA, the CDR3 is TGTGCCAGCAGAGACCCGGGACTAGCGGGAGCCGGGGAGCTGTTTTTT. This translates into CASRDPGLAGAGELFF. This rearrangement joins TRBV2 to TRBJ2-2, with TRBD2 matching over 14 bases. The trim removed 6 bases at V and 6 bases at J, leaving 6 bases unmatched. The V gene's germline CDR1 is SNHLY and CDR2 FYNNEI. This CDR3 has 16 residues.